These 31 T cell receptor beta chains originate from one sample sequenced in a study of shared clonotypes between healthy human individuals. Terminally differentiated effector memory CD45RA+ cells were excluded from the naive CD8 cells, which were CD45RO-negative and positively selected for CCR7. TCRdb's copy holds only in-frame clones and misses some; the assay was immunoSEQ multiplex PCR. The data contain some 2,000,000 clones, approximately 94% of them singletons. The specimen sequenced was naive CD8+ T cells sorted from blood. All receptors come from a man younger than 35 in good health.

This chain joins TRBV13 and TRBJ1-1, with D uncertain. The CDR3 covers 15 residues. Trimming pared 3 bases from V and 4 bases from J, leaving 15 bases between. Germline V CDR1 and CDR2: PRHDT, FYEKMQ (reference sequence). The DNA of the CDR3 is TGTGCCAGCAGCTTTAGCCCCCAAGTTGGCACTGAAGCTTTCTTT. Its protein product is CASSFSPQVGTEAFF.

The CDR3 bases are TGTGCCAGCAGTTATTGGGCAGAGAAGAGCTACGAGCAGTACTTC. This translates into CASSYWAEKSYEQYF. The chain uses TRBV6-6 and TRBJ2-7; unclear D gene. Germline assignment: CDR1 MNHNY and CDR2 SVGAGI (reference sequence). Trimming removed 3 bases from V and 3 bases from J, with 15 bases in between. CDR3 size: 15 residues.

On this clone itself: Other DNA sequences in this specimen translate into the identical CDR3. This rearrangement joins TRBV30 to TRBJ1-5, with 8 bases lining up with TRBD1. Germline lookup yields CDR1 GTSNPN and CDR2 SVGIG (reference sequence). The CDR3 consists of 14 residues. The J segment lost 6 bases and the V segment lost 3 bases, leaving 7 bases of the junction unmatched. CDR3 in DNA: TGTGCCTGGAGCGAAGGACAGGGCGGTCAGCCCCAGCATTTT. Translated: CAWSEGQGGQPQHF.

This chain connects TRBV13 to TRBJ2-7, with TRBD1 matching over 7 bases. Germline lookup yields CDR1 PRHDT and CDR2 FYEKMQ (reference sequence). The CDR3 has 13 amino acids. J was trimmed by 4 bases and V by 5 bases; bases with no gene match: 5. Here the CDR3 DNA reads TGTGCCAGCAGCGCCGGGACAGAGTACGAGCAGTACTTC. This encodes CASSAGTEYEQYF.

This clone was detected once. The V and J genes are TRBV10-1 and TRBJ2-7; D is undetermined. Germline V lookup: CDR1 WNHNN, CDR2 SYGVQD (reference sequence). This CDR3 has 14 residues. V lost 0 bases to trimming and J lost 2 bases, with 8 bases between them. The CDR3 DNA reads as TGCGCCAGCAGTGAGTCTGGGGAAACCTACGAGCAGTACTTC. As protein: CASSESGETYEQYF.

CDR3 sequence: CASTPGGGFNSPLHF. The CDR3 bases are TGTGCCAGCACCCCGGGAGGGGGTTTTAATTCACCCCTCCACTTT. The V and J genes are TRBV9 and TRBJ1-6; D might be TRBD1 (6 bases). Germline-derived CDR1 and CDR2 are SGDLS and YYNGEE. This CDR3 is 15 amino acids long. V was pared by 6 bases and J by 6 bases, with 16 bases between.

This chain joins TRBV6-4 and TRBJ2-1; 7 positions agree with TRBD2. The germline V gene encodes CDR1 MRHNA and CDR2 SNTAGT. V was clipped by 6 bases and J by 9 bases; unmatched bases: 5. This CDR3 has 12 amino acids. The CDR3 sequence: CASSYSGGEQFF. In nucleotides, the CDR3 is TGTGCCAGCAGCTACTCGGGGGGTGAGCAGTTCTTC.

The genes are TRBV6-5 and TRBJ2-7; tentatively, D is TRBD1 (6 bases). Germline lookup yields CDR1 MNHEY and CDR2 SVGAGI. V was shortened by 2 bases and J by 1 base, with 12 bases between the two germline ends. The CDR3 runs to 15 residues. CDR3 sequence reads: CASSYEQGSSYEQYF. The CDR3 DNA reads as TGTGCCAGCAGTTACGAACAGGGATCATCCTACGAGCAGTACTTC.

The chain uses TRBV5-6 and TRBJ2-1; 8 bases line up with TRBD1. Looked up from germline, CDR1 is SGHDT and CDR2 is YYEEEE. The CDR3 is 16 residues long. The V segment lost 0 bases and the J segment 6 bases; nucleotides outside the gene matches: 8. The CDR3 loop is CASSLVGQGGSNEQFF. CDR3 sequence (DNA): TGTGCCAGCAGCTTGGTCGGACAGGGTGGGTCCAATGAGCAGTTCTTC.

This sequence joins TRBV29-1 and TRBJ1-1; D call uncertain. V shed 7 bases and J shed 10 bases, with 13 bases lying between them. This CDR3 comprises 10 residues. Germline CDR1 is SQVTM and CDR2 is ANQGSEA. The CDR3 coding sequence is TGCAGCGCACGGAAAGGCGTAGCTTTCTTT. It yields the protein CSARKGVAFF.

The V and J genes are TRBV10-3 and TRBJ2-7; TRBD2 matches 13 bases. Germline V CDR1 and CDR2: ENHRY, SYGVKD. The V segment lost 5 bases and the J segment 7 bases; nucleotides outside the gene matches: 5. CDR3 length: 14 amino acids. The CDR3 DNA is TGTGCCATCAGTCCGACTAGCGGGGGGCCAGAGCAGTACTTC. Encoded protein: CAISPTSGGPEQYF.

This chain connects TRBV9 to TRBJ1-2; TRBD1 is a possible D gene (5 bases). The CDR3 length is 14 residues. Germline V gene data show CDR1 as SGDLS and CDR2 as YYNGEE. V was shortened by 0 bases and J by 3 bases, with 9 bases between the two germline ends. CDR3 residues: CASSVARGDYGYTF. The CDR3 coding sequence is TGTGCCAGCAGCGTAGCTCGGGGGGACTATGGCTACACCTTC.

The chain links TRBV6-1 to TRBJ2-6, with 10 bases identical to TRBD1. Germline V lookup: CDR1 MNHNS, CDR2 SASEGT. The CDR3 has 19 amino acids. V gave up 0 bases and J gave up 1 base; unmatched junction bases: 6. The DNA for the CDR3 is TGTGCCAGCAGTGAAGCGCCCCCGGGACAGGGGTCTGGGGCCAACGTCCTGACTTTC. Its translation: CASSEAPPGQGSGANVLTF.

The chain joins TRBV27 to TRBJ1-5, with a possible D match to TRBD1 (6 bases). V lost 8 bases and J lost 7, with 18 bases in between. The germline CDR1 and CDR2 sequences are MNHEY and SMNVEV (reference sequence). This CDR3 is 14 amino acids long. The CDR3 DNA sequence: TGTGCCAGCGGTTACAGGGACCCAAGGCAGCCCCAGCATTTT. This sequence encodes CASGYRDPRQPQHF.

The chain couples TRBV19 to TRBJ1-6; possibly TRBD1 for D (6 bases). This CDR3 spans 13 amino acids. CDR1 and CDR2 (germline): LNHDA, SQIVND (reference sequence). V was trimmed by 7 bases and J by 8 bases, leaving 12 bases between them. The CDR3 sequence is CASMDSSYSPLHF. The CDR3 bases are TGTGCCAGTATGGACAGTTCATATTCACCCCTCCACTTT.

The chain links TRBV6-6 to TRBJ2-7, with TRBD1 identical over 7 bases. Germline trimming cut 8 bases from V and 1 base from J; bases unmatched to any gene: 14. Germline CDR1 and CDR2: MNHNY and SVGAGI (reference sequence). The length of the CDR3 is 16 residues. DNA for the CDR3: TGTGCCAGCCTGCATCTGGACAGGTTGGGATCCTACGAGCAGTACTTC. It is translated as CASLHLDRLGSYEQYF.

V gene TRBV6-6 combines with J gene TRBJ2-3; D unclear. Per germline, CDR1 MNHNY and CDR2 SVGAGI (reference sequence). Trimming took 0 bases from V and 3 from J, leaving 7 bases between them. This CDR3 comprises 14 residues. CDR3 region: CASSYSSTTDTQYF. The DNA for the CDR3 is TGTGCCAGCAGTTACTCTTCTACGACAGATACGCAGTATTTT.

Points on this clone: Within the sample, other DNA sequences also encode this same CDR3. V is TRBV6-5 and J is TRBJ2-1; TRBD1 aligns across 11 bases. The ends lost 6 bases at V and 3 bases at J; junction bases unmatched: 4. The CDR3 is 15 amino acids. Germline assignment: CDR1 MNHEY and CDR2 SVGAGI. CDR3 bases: TGTGCCAGCAGCTTCGGGACAGGGGGCTACAATGAGCAGTTCTTC. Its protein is CASSFGTGGYNEQFF.

The CDR3 reads CASSGDRAGELFF. CDR3 nucleotide sequence: TGTGCCAGCAGTGGGGACAGGGCCGGGGAGCTGTTTTTT. The chain joins TRBV5-4 to TRBJ2-2; 9 positions agree with TRBD1. In germline, CDR1 is SGHNT, CDR2 YYREEE (reference sequence). The V and J ends lost 5 bases and 6 bases, in that order; junction bases with no gene match: 2. This CDR3 region has 13 residues.

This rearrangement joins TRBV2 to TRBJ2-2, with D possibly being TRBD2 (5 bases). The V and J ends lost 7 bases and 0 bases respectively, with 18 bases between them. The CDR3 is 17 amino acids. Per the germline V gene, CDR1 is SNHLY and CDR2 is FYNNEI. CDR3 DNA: TGTGCCAGCACAGCGGAACTAGATGCTTCGAACACCGGGGAGCTGTTTTTT. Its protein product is CASTAELDASNTGELFF.

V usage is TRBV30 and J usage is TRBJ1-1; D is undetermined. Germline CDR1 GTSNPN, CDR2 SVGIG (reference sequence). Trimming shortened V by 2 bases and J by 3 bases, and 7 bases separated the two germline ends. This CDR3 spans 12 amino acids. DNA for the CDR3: TGTGCCTGGAGTCCACCGTACACTGAAGCTTTCTTT. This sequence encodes CAWSPPYTEAFF.

CDR3 amino acids: CASREGTGGSTEAFF. The CDR3 DNA is TGTGCCAGCAGAGAAGGGACAGGTGGGTCCACTGAAGCTTTCTTT. The genes are TRBV9 and TRBJ1-1; 8 nucleotides line up with TRBD1. The CDR3 runs 15 residues. The ends lost 5 bases at V and 4 bases at J; junction bases unmatched: 10. CDR1 SGDLS and CDR2 YYNGEE come from the germline V gene.

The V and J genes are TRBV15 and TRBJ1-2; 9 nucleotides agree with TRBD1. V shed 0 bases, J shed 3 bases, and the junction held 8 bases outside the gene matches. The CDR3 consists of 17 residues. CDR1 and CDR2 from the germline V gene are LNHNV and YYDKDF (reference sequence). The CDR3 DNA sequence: TGTGCCACCAGCAGAGATTATGGGGACAGGGATGACTATGGCTACACCTTC. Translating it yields CATSRDYGDRDDYGYTF.

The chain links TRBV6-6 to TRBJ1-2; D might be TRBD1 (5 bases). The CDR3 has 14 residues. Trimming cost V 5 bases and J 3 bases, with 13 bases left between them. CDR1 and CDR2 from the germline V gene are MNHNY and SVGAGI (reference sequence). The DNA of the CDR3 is TGTGCCAGCAGTGCTACTCGGGGGGACTATGGCTACACCTTC. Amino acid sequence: CASSATRGDYGYTF.

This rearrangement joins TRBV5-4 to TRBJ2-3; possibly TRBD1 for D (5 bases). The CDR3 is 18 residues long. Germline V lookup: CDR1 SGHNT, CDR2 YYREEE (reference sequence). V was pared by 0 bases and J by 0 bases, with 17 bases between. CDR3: CASSLDPYQGSSTDTQYF. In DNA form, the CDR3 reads TGTGCCAGCAGCTTGGACCCATATCAGGGCTCTAGCACAGATACGCAGTATTTT.

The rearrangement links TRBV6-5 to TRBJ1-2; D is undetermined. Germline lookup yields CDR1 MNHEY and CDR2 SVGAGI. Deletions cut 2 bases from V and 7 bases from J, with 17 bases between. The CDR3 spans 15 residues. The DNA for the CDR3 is TGTGCCAGCAGTTACAAGGGCCTTCCCCGTACTGGCTACACCTTC. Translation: CASSYKGLPRTGYTF.

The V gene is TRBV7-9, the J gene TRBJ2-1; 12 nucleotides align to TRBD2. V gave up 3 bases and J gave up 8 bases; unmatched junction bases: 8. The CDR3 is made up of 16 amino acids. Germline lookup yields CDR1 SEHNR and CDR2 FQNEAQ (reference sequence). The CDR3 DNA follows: TGTGCCAGCAGCTTCCTAGCGGGAGGGCCACGGGATGAGCAGTTCTTC. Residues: CASSFLAGGPRDEQFF.

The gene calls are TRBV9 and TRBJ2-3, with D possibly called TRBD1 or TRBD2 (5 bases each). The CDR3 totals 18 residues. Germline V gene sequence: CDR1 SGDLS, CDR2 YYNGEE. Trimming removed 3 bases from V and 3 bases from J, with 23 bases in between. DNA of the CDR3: TGTGCCAGCAGCGGAATGAATAAGGGGCCAAGCGGAACAGATACGCAGTATTTT. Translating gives CASSGMNKGPSGTDTQYF.

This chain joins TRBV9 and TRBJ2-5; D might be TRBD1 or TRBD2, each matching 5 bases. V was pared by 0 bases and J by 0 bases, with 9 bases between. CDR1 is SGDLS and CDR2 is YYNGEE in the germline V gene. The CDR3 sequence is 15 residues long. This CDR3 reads CASSVEGTYQETQYF. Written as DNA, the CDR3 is TGTGCCAGCAGCGTAGAAGGGACGTACCAAGAGACCCAGTACTTC.

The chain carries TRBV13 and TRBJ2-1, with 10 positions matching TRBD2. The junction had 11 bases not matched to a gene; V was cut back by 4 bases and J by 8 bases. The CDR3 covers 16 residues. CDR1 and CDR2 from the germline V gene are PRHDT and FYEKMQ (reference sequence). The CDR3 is CASSSISGGAIDEQFF. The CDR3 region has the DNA TGTGCCAGCAGCTCCATAAGCGGGGGGGCGATCGATGAGCAGTTCTTC.

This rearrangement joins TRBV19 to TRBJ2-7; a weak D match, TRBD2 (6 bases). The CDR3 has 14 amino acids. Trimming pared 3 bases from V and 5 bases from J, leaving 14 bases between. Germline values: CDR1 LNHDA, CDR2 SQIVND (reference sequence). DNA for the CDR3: TGTGCCAGTAGTATTGGACGGGAGTTCAACGAGCAGTACTTC. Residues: CASSIGREFNEQYF.